Sequencing of this T cell receptor (beta chain) was carried out in a study of cytomegalovirus exposure and HLA in healthy donors. V was pared by 8 bases and J by 4 bases, with 1 base of the junction left unmatched. In germline, CDR1 is MDHEN, CDR2 SYDVKM. This CDR3 has 11 amino acids. A multiplex PCR was run with 60 Vbeta primers and 13 Jbeta primers. The table came from immunoSEQ multiplex PCR; TCRdb's copy has only in-frame clones and leaves some out. Here the sample spans more than 150,000 clones, 60% to 85% being singletons. Specimen: PBMCs. The clonotype comes from a man between 18 and 35 years old in good health and CMV-seronegative. The chain is built from TRBV28 and TRBJ2-5; 7 bases are a match to TRBD2. The CDR3 DNA reads as TGTGCCAGCGGGGGGGGAGAGACCCAGTACTTC. This sequence encodes CASGGGETQYF.